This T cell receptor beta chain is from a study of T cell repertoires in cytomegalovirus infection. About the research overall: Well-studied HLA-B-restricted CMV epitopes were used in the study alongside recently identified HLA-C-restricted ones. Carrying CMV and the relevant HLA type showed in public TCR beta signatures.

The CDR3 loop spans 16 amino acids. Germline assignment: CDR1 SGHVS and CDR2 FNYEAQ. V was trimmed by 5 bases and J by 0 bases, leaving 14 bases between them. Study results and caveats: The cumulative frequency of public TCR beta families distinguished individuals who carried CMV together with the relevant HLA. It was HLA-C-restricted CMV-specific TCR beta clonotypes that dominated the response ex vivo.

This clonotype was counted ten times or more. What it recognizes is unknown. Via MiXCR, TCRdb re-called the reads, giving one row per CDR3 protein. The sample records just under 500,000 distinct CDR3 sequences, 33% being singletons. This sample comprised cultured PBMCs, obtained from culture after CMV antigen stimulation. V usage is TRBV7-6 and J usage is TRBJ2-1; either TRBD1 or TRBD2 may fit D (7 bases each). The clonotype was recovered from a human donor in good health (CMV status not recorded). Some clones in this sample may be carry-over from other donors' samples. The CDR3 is CASSPGGGRSYNEQFF. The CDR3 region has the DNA TGTGCCAGCAGCCCAGGGGGGGGGCGCTCCTACAATGAGCAGTTCTTC. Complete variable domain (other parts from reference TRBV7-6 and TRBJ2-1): GAGVSQSPRYKVTKRGQDVALRCDPISGHVSLYWYRQALGQGPEFLTYFNYEAQQDKSGLPNDRFSAERPEGSISTLTIQRTEQRDSAMYRCASSPGGGRSYNEQFFGPGTRLTVL.